Each of the 27 T cell receptor beta chains below was sequenced from the same sample in a study of TIL therapy for anti-PD-1-resistant metastatic lung cancer. This was the immunoSEQ v3 assay. TCRdb's copy holds only in-frame clones and misses some; the assay was immunoSEQ multiplex PCR. The table has approximately 50,000 clones, 75% to 90% seen once. Time point noted: pre-treatment sample, taken before nivolumab and TIL therapy. The input for sequencing was blood, taken at baseline. The source of these receptors is a person between 30 and 79 years old with non-small cell lung cancer.

The chain links TRBV27 to TRBJ2-7, with 7 bases identical to TRBD1. Germline V gene data show CDR1 as MNHEY and CDR2 as SMNVEV (reference sequence). Germline trimming cut 3 bases from V and 1 base from J; bases unmatched to any gene: 9. CDR3 size: 16 residues. CDR3 nucleotides: TGTGCCAGCAGTTTCTTCGGGACAGATGGGTCCTACGAGCAGTACTTC. Translating gives CASSFFGTDGSYEQYF.

The chain joins TRBV28 to TRBJ1-4, with 7 bases fitting TRBD1. The V and J ends lost 5 bases and 5 bases, in that order; junction bases with no gene match: 8. Germline lookup yields CDR1 MDHEN and CDR2 SYDVKM. The CDR3 loop spans 15 amino acids. The CDR3 spells CASSTRQGLNEKLFF. The CDR3 DNA reads TGTGCCAGCAGTACCAGACAGGGATTGAATGAAAAACTGTTTTTT.

This clone appeared once. The gene calls are TRBV29-1 and TRBJ1-1, with TRBD1 matching 7 bases. J was trimmed by 11 bases and V by 5 bases; bases with no gene match: 11. Germline CDR1 SQVTM, CDR2 ANQGSEA. The CDR3 is made up of 12 amino acids. The CDR3 DNA is TGCAGCGTTTTACAGGGGCAGGAGGGGGCTTTCTTT. It codes for CSVLQGQEGAFF.

CDR3 DNA sequence: TGTGCCAGCAGCCTAACCCTCCGGAGGGCAGAAAATAGCAATCAGCCCCAGCATTTT. Residues: CASSLTLRRAENSNQPQHF. The chain has TRBV11-3 and TRBJ1-5, with D unresolved. There are 19 residues in the CDR3. V lost 5 bases to trimming and J lost 0 bases, with 23 bases between them. Germline V gives CDR1 SGHNT, CDR2 YENEEA. The full variable domain, with the rest looked up from reference TRBV11-3 and TRBJ1-5, is EAGVVQSPRYKIIEKKQPVAFWCNPISGHNTLYWYLQNLGQGPELLIRYENEEAVDDSQLPKDRFSAERLKGVDSTLKIQPAELGDSAVYLCASSLTLRRAENSNQPQHFGDGTRLSIL.

The chain uses TRBV5-1 and TRBJ1-1; possible D gene TRBD1, 6 bases. CDR1 is SGHRS, CDR2 YFSETQ, per germline. V was trimmed by 3 bases and J by 1 base, leaving 7 bases between them. The CDR3 is 13 amino acids. The CDR3 region is CASSSGQNTEAFF. The CDR3 coding sequence is TGCGCCAGCAGCTCGGGACAGAACACTGAAGCTTTCTTT.

J is TRBJ2-3 and V is TRBV5-6; unclear D gene. Germline V gene lookup returns CDR1 SGHDT and CDR2 YYEEEE. V lost 0 bases and J 6 bases, leaving 2 bases between the germline ends. The CDR3 has 11 residues. The CDR3 region has the DNA TGTGCCAGCAGCTTGGAGGATACGCAGTATTTT. It translates to CASSLEDTQYF.

This CDR3 is CASSLGSSGVYEQYF. CDR3 coding DNA: TGTGCCAGCAGCCTCGGGTCTAGCGGGGTATACGAGCAGTACTTC. V is TRBV7-9 and J is TRBJ2-7; TRBD2 agrees at 9 bases. The CDR3 has 15 residues. The J segment lost 4 bases and the V segment lost 5 bases, leaving 9 bases of the junction unmatched. The germline V gene has CDR1 SEHNR and CDR2 FQNEAQ (reference sequence). The entire variable domain, with the rest obtained from reference TRBV7-9 and TRBJ2-7, is as follows: DTGVSQNPRHKITKRGQNVTFRCDPISEHNRLYWYRQTLGQGPEFLTYFQNEAQLEKSRLLSDRFSAERPKGSFSTLEIQRTEQGDSAMYLCASSLGSSGVYEQYFGPGTRLTVT.

V gene TRBV27 combines with J gene TRBJ2-5; tentatively, D is TRBD2 (5 bases). Looked up from germline, CDR1 is MNHEY and CDR2 is SMNVEV (reference sequence). Trimming took 0 bases from V and 5 from J, leaving 13 bases between them. The CDR3 runs to 15 residues. The CDR3 loop reads CASSLSEAVRETQYF. DNA for the CDR3: TGTGCCAGCAGTTTATCGGAGGCGGTCAGGGAGACCCAGTACTTC.

This clone was seen only a few times. The rearrangement links TRBV2 to TRBJ1-5; D remains unclear. V lost 6 bases and J lost 3, with 12 bases in between. Germline assignment: CDR1 SNHLY and CDR2 FYNNEI. The CDR3 spans 14 residues. CDR3 sequence: CASREMGNNQPQHF. The CDR3 DNA is TGTGCCAGCAGAGAGATGGGAAACAATCAGCCCCAGCATTTT.

This clone was counted between two and nine times. V is TRBV10-3 and J is TRBJ2-5, with 8 bases aligning to TRBD1. Per the germline V gene, CDR1 is ENHRY and CDR2 is SYGVKD. Trimming cost V 6 bases and J 5 bases; bases outside gene matches: 5. The CDR3 is 13 amino acids. The CDR3 region is CAIRARGLETQYF. DNA of the CDR3: TGTGCCATCAGGGCCAGGGGGCTGGAGACCCAGTACTTC.

The chain has TRBV10-3 and TRBJ1-2; D is unclear. Looked up from germline, CDR1 is ENHRY and CDR2 is SYGVKD. The CDR3 extends over 14 amino acids. Between the trimmed V and J ends, which lost 3 bases and 0 bases, there was a span of 8 bases. The CDR3 loop is CAISDERANYGYTF. CDR3 bases: TGTGCCATCAGTGACGAGCGAGCTAACTATGGCTACACCTTC.

The CDR3 DNA reads TGTGCCAGCAGCGTAGACCTCTTGAACACCATATATTTT. Translated: CASSVDLLNTIYF. The V call is TRBV9, the J call TRBJ1-3, with no clear D. Trimming pared 0 bases from V and 7 bases from J, leaving 8 bases between. The CDR3 contains 13 residues. The germline V gene encodes CDR1 SGDLS and CDR2 YYNGEE.

This clone showed up just once. The chain is built from TRBV4-1 and TRBJ2-5; 9 nucleotides align to TRBD2. V trimming: 0 bases; J trimming: 4 bases; junction bases outside the gene matches: 9. There are 17 residues in the CDR3. Germline V gene lookup returns CDR1 MGHRA and CDR2 YSYEKL. Written as DNA, the CDR3 is TGCGCCAGCAGCCAAGATCAGGGCGGGGGGGCTTCAGAGACCCAGTACTTC. It encodes CASSQDQGGGASETQYF.

This clone was detected only a few times. This chain links TRBV3-1 (or the pseudogene TRBV3-2) with TRBJ2-3; no definite D call. The CDR3 runs 17 residues. Trimming took 0 bases from V and 1 from J, leaving 14 bases between them. Germline CDR1 LGHDT, CDR2 YNNKEL (reference sequence). The CDR3 is CASSQDQPWGGTDTQYF. In DNA, the CDR3 is TGTGCCAGCAGCCAAGACCAGCCTTGGGGTGGCACAGATACGCAGTATTTT.

The V and J genes are TRBV19 and TRBJ1-1, with D unresolved. The CDR3 is 13 amino acids. With 1 base removed from V and 2 bases from J, the gap between germline ends came to 5 bases. CDR1 and CDR2 from the germline V gene are LNHDA and SQIVND (reference sequence). CDR3 in DNA: TGTGCCAGTAGTATAGTTCTCAACACTGAAGCTTTCTTT. Translated: CASSIVLNTEAFF.

The chain joins TRBV7-3 to TRBJ2-1; 11 bases are shared with TRBD2. The CDR3 consists of 14 residues. V dropped 5 bases and J dropped 7; count of bases not matched to a gene: 4. Germline CDR1 SGHTA, CDR2 FQGTGA. The CDR3 is CASSLAGGRNEQFF. Here the CDR3 DNA reads TGTGCCAGCAGCCTAGCGGGGGGCCGTAATGAGCAGTTCTTC. The whole variable domain, remainder taken from reference TRBV7-3 and TRBJ2-1, is GAGVSQTPSNKVTEKGKYVELRCDPISGHTALYWYRQSLGQGPEFLIYFQGTGAADDSGLPNDRFFAVRPEGSVSTLKIQRTERGDSAVYLCASSLAGGRNEQFFGPGTRLTVL.

This clone came up once. This rearrangement joins TRBV27 to TRBJ1-2, with 10 bases that match TRBD1. V shed 7 bases, J shed 4 bases, and the junction held 12 bases outside the gene matches. The CDR3 totals 16 residues. Germline V lookup: CDR1 MNHEY, CDR2 SMNVEV (reference sequence). CDR3 nucleotides: TGTGCCAGCAAGCCGGGACAGGGGTGGGGTGGCTATGGCTACACCTTC. It specifies CASKPGQGWGGYGYTF.

The rearrangement joins TRBV14 to TRBJ2-3; D might be TRBD1 (5 bases). Trimming shortened V by 0 bases and J by 5 bases, and 18 bases separated the two germline ends. Per the germline V gene, CDR1 is SGHDN and CDR2 is FVKESK. CDR3 length equals 17 residues. Here the CDR3 reads CASSQDLSWGLGDTQYF. The CDR3 DNA reads TGTGCCAGCAGCCAAGATCTTAGCTGGGGCCTTGGAGATACGCAGTATTTT.

V and J are TRBV7-7 and TRBJ2-5, with 9 bases matching TRBD2. V shed 5 bases and J 4 bases; nucleotides not matched to a gene: 5. The germline V gene has CDR1 SSHAT and CDR2 FNYEAQ (reference sequence). The CDR3 contains 14 residues. The CDR3 loop is CASSLGLAPETQYF. The CDR3 DNA is TGTGCCAGCAGCCTGGGACTAGCCCCAGAGACCCAGTACTTC.

The chain recombines TRBV4-2 with TRBJ1-4, with no clear D. Trimming removed 0 bases from V and 3 bases from J, with 8 bases in between. Germline V lookup: CDR1 LGHNA, CDR2 YNFKEQ. The CDR3 totals 15 residues. The CDR3 region is CASSQDPTPNEKLFF. In nucleotides, the CDR3 is TGTGCCAGCAGCCAAGATCCGACCCCTAATGAAAAACTGTTTTTT.

This clone was seen once. The chain has TRBV7-9 and TRBJ1-6; 9 positions match TRBD1. V lost 5 bases, J lost 9 bases, and 2 bases stayed unmatched. Germline CDR1 reads SEHNR; CDR2 reads FQNEAQ (reference sequence). This CDR3 region has 13 residues. CDR3 in amino acids: CASSPGQGSPLHF. The CDR3 region has the DNA TGTGCCAGCAGCCCGGGACAGGGTTCACCCCTCCACTTT.

The chain is built from TRBV27 and TRBJ2-7; 9 nucleotides agree with TRBD1. CDR3 size: 14 residues. CDR1 is MNHEY, CDR2 SMNVEV, per germline (reference sequence). Trimming removed 5 bases from V and 3 bases from J; junction bases left unmatched: 5. CDR3 loop: CASSVQGANYEQYF. The DNA for the CDR3 is TGTGCCAGCAGTGTACAGGGGGCCAACTACGAGCAGTACTTC.

This chain joins TRBV6-6 and TRBJ2-2; D is unclear. This CDR3 comprises 15 residues. Germline V gene lookup returns CDR1 MNHNY and CDR2 SVGAGI (reference sequence). V lost 0 bases, J lost 7 bases, and 12 bases lay in between. The DNA for the CDR3 is TGTGCCAGCAGTTACTCGTCCCGGGCAGGCGGGGAGCTGTTTTTT. The encoded protein is CASSYSSRAGGELFF.

The chain joins TRBV5-1 to TRBJ1-2; D gene uncertain. The CDR3 is 14 amino acids. CDR1 and CDR2 (germline): SGHRS, YFSETQ. The germline V and J ends were trimmed by 3 bases and 2 bases, with 11 bases remaining between them. The CDR3 DNA sequence: TGCGCCAGCAGCTGGTCCGACGGAAACTATGGCTACACCTTC. It is translated as CASSWSDGNYGYTF.

This clone was seen more than once but under ten times. The chain uses TRBV6-2 or TRBV6-3 and TRBJ2-5, with 9 nucleotides matching TRBD2. The V gene's germline CDR1 is MNHEY and CDR2 SVGEGT. The CDR3 runs to 16 residues. J gave up 2 bases and V 0 bases, and 4 bases lay outside the gene matches. This chain's CDR3 is CASSYSTSGWQETQYF. CDR3 nucleotides: TGTGCCAGCAGTTACTCTACTAGCGGGTGGCAAGAGACCCAGTACTTC.

The chain uses TRBV5-1 and TRBJ2-2; D could derive from TRBD1 or TRBD2 (7 bases each). This CDR3 is built from 16 residues. The germline CDR1 and CDR2 sequences are SGHRS and YFSETQ. Trimming removed 4 bases from V and 3 bases from J, with 16 bases in between. This CDR3 reads CASSARQGGHTGELFF. In DNA, the CDR3 is TGCGCCAGCAGCGCCAGACAGGGAGGGCACACCGGGGAGCTGTTTTTT.

The J gene is TRBJ2-1, the V gene TRBV7-8, with a tentative D call TRBD2 (6 bases). The CDR3 sequence is 16 residues long. V lost 1 base and J lost 7, with 17 bases in between. From germline, CDR1 is SGHVS and CDR2 FQNEAQ. The CDR3 sequence is CASSLGPGLAKNEQFF. The CDR3 nucleotides read TGTGCCAGCAGCTTAGGGCCGGGGCTAGCGAAGAATGAGCAGTTCTTC.